A selection of T cell receptor beta chains follows, all from one sample in a study of T cell clonotyping in hematopoietic cell transplantation. Using immunoSEQ multiplex PCR, the repertoire was profiled, and TCRdb retains in-frame clones only, with some absent. The sample yields roughly 13,000 clones, more than 80% seen once. Material for sequencing was peripheral blood mononuclear cells. These receptors originate from a man aged 25 to 40 in good health. Some clones in this sample may be carry-over from other donors' samples. CDR3s include the opening cysteine and the closing phenylalanine or tryptophan. The order of the fields is D gene, J gene, clone size, V gene, CDR3 DNA, CDR3 protein. D genes are given only for firm matches. Expanded clones get a size class; other rows say once, few or many, or leave the size out.

>TRBD1|TRBJ1-2|few|TRBV5-1
TGCGCCAGCAGCTCTACAGGGGCTAACTATGGCTACACCTTC
CASSSTGANYGYTF
>.|TRBJ2-3|once|TRBV30
TGTGCCTGGAGTGGGGATACGCAGTATTTT
CAWSGDTQYF
>TRBD1|TRBJ1-2|.|TRBV5-1
TGCGCCAGCAGCTTGGTCGGGACAGGGGCCTATGGCTACACCTTC
CASSLVGTGAYGYTF
>.|TRBJ2-3|.|TRBV6-5
TGTGCCAGCAGCCCGAGGACAGTTACAGATACGCAGTATTTT
CASSPRTVTDTQYF
>TRBD1|TRBJ2-1|.|TRBV5-6
TGTGCCAGCAGCGGGGGGACAGGGGAACTTAGTTACAATGAGCAGTTCTTC
CASSGGTGELSYNEQFF
>.|TRBJ1-1|few|TRBV11-3
TGTGCCAGCAGCTCGACAGTGAACACTGAAGCTTTCTTT
CASSSTVNTEAFF
>.|TRBJ1-1|once|TRBV14
TGTGCCAGCAGCCAAGGTCCAGGGAGTAACACTGAAGCTTTCTTT
CASSQGPGSNTEAFF
>TRBD1|TRBJ2-7|.|TRBV11-3
TGTGCCAGCCGGGACAGGGGGTCCCACGAGCAGTACTTC
CASRDRGSHEQYF
>TRBD2|TRBJ2-7|once|TRBV6-4
TGTGCCAGCAGATTCGGGGGGGGATTATACGAGCAGTACTTC
CASRFGGGLYEQYF
>.|TRBJ2-3|.|TRBV2
TGTGCCAGCACCCCAGATACAGATACGCAGTATTTT
CASTPDTDTQYF
>.|TRBJ2-5|.|TRBV2
TGTGCCAGCGGGATGGAGGGAAACCAAGAGACCCAGTACTTC
CASGMEGNQETQYF
>.|TRBJ2-5|.|TRBV20-1
TGCAGTGCTAGAATTCATGAGACCCAGTACTTC
CSARIHETQYF
>.|TRBJ2-7|few|TRBV19
TGTGCCAGTAGTATAGGGACCGGAGCCTACGAGCAGTACTTC
CASSIGTGAYEQYF
>.|TRBJ2-2|.|TRBV7-2
TGTGCCAGCAGCACCTCTCTCAGGACCGGGGAGCTGTTTTTT
CASSTSLRTGELFF
>.|TRBJ1-5|once|TRBV6-1
TGTGCCAGCAGTGAAGCGTGGAGCAATCAGCCCCAGCATTTT
CASSEAWSNQPQHF
>.|TRBJ1-1|.|TRBV4-1
TGCGCCAGCAGCCAAGATCTGGGCGGATACACTGAAGCTTTCTTT
CASSQDLGGYTEAFF
>.|TRBJ2-3|.|TRBV13
TGTGCCAGCTCCCGACGGGCTAGCGATAGCACAGATACGCAGTATTTT
CASSRRASDSTDTQYF
>.|TRBJ2-2|.|TRBV11-3
TGTGCCAGCAGCTTTAGTTTCGGGGAGCTGTTTTTT
CASSFSFGELFF
>TRBD2|TRBJ2-7|once|TRBV6-1
TGTGCCAGCAGTGAAGCGCCTAGCGGGGGCTACGAGCAGTACTTC
CASSEAPSGGYEQYF
>.|TRBJ1-5|.|TRBV5-6
TGTGCCAGCAGCTTGGGGACGGTAAATCAGCCCCAGCATTTT
CASSLGTVNQPQHF